A selection of T cell receptor beta chains follows, all from one sample in a study of shared clonotypes between healthy human individuals. Some clones are missing from TCRdb's copy, which holds only in-frame ones; the method was immunoSEQ multiplex PCR. This table has 2,500,000 or so clones, over 85% appearing once. The sequenced sample was naive CD4+ T cells sorted from blood. These receptors originate from a man aged 18 to 30 in good health. Both conserved end residues are part of each CDR3. The order of the fields is clone size, V gene, D gene, J gene, CDR3 protein, CDR3 DNA. The D gene is left open where the match is weak. Some rows have no size entry. The others give once, few or many, or a class for an expanded clone.

-	TRBV5-1	TRBD1	TRBJ2-5	CASSRDRGETQYF	TGCGCCAGCAGCAGGGACAGGGGAGAGACCCAGTACTTC
-	TRBV7-3	-	TRBJ2-5	CASSMTQGRGQETQYF	TGTGCCAGCAGTATGACGCAGGGCAGGGGCCAAGAGACCCAGTACTTC
-	TRBV10-3	-	TRBJ1-3	CAISDGVGSGNTIYF	TGTGCCATCAGTGACGGCGTTGGCTCTGGAAACACCATATATTTT
-	TRBV7-8	TRBD2	TRBJ2-7	CASRGGLTSYEQYF	TGTGCCAGCCGCGGGGGACTAACTTCATACGAGCAGTACTTC
-	TRBV30	-	TRBJ1-1	CAWKLVRMNTEAFF	TGTGCCTGGAAGTTAGTCCGGATGAACACTGAAGCTTTCTTT
-	TRBV7-6	TRBD2	TRBJ2-1	CASSLASGANEQFF	TGTGCCAGCAGCTTAGCTAGCGGGGCTAATGAGCAGTTCTTC
-	TRBV5-1	TRBD1	TRBJ1-2	CASSGQGYGYTF	TGCGCCAGCTCCGGACAGGGTTACGGCTACACCTTC
few	TRBV19	TRBD1	TRBJ1-5	CASTQDRARQPQHF	TGTGCCAGTACCCAAGACAGGGCCCGTCAGCCCCAGCATTTT
-	TRBV9	TRBD1	TRBJ1-4	CASSKGQGNEKLFF	TGTGCCAGCAGCAAAGGACAGGGTAACGAAAAACTGTTTTTT
few	TRBV5-1	-	TRBJ1-2	CASTRGAEDYGYTF	TGCGCCAGCACCCGGGGGGCAGAAGACTATGGCTACACCTTC
-	TRBV19	TRBD2	TRBJ2-5	CASSSHPGTRAETQYF	TGTGCCAGTAGTTCCCACCCCGGGACTAGGGCAGAGACCCAGTACTTC
-	TRBV5-6	TRBD2	TRBJ2-3	CASSLVAGVGTDTQYF	TGTGCCAGCAGCTTGGTGGCGGGAGTAGGGACAGATACGCAGTATTTT
-	TRBV5-3	-	TRBJ2-1	CARSLDREYSYNEQFF	TGTGCCAGAAGCTTGGACAGGGAATATTCCTACAATGAGCAGTTCTTC
-	TRBV25-1	-	TRBJ1-1	CASSESPGATEAFF	TGTGCCAGCAGTGAATCCCCAGGGGCAACTGAAGCTTTCTTT
-	TRBV4-2	TRBD2	TRBJ2-2	CASSQPLAGNTGELFF	TGTGCCAGCAGCCAGCCACTAGCGGGGAACACCGGGGAGCTGTTTTTT
-	TRBV30	TRBD1	TRBJ2-5	CAWSHRDRGPRETQYF	TGTGCCTGGAGCCACAGGGACAGGGGGCCTCGCGAGACCCAGTACTTC
-	TRBV19	TRBD1	TRBJ1-2	CASSIDGQGLVRRYGYTF	TGTGCCAGTAGTATCGATGGACAGGGGCTGGTTCGTCGGTATGGCTACACCTTC
-	TRBV4-2	TRBD2	TRBJ2-7	CASSQDLASGAYEQYF	TGTGCCAGCAGCCAAGATCTCGCTAGCGGAGCCTACGAGCAGTACTTC
-	TRBV12-1	-	TRBJ2-1	CASSFPRVGGRFYNEQFF	TGTGCCAGCAGCTTCCCGCGAGTAGGCGGGCGTTTCTACAATGAGCAGTTCTTC
-	TRBV27	TRBD1	TRBJ2-2	CASTRQGVNTGELFF	TGTGCCAGCACTCGACAGGGGGTGAACACCGGGGAGCTGTTTTTT
once	TRBV6-5	TRBD1	TRBJ2-7	CASSAGTGPFYEQYF	TGTGCCAGCAGCGCCGGGACAGGGCCGTTCTACGAGCAGTACTTC
-	TRBV5-1	-	TRBJ2-1	CASSMDSSYNEQFF	TGCGCCAGCAGCATGGACAGCTCCTACAATGAGCAGTTCTTC
-	TRBV6-6	-	TRBJ1-6	CASDRQGLVSPLHF	TGTGCCAGCGATCGTCAGGGGCTTGTTTCACCCCTCCACTTT
once	TRBV2	-	TRBJ1-1	CASTEGGEAFF	TGTGCCAGCACCGAAGGAGGGGAAGCTTTCTTT
-	TRBV6-1	-	TRBJ1-1	CAIRAWGGTEAFF	TGTGCCATCCGCGCCTGGGGGGGCACTGAAGCTTTCTTT
-	TRBV30	-	TRBJ1-5	CAWSREVGQPQHF	TGTGCCTGGAGTAGGGAGGTTGGGCAGCCCCAGCATTTT
once	TRBV2	-	TRBJ2-1	CASSERGWNEQFF	TGTGCCAGCAGTGAAAGGGGATGGAATGAGCAGTTCTTC
-	TRBV19	TRBD2	TRBJ2-5	CASSIDLLGTSGIETQYF	TGTGCCAGTAGTATAGATCTATTGGGGACTAGCGGGATAGAGACCCAGTACTTC
-	TRBV10-3	TRBD1	TRBJ1-2	CAISDRTGGSYGYTF	TGTGCCATCAGTGACAGGACAGGGGGATCATATGGCTACACCTTC
once	TRBV19	-	TRBJ2-1	CATNSPAYNEQFF	TGTGCCACGAACAGCCCGGCTTACAATGAGCAGTTCTTC
-	TRBV5-1	TRBD2	TRBJ2-1	CASSVGGSSYNEQFF	TGCGCCAGCAGCGTCGGGGGGAGCTCCTACAATGAGCAGTTCTTC